Listed below are T cell receptor beta chains from one sample, sequenced in a study of OX40 agonist ivuxolimab in advanced cancers. Sequencing used immunoSEQ multiplex PCR; TCRdb keeps in-frame clones, though not all of them. The sample shows around 110,000 clones, just under 95% of them seen only once. The source was CD4+ or CD8+ T cells sorted from blood, collected in a trial of the OX40 agonist ivuxolimab. The receptors shown here come from an adult with an advanced solid tumor such as melanoma, head and neck, liver or kidney cancer. CDR3s include the opening cysteine and the closing phenylalanine or tryptophan. D genes are given only for firm matches. Clone size, where shown, is once, few, many, or a class for clones that have expanded.

d_gene: .; abundance: .; v_gene: TRBV27; j_gene: TRBJ1-6; CDR3aa: CASSLLGSPLYNSPLHF; CDR3nt: TGTGCCAGCAGTTTGTTGGGTAGCCCTCTCTATAATTCACCCCTCCACTTT
d_gene: .; abundance: .; v_gene: TRBV7-2; j_gene: TRBJ1-2; CDR3aa: CASSPPGRMSGYTF; CDR3nt: TGTGCCAGCAGCCCCCCAGGCCGGATGTCTGGCTACACCTTC
d_gene: TRBD2; abundance: .; v_gene: TRBV5-1; j_gene: TRBJ2-5; CDR3aa: CASSPGLAGWGGETQYF; CDR3nt: TGCGCCAGCAGCCCGGGTCTAGCGGGGTGGGGTGGAGAGACCCAGTACTTC
d_gene: TRBD1; abundance: .; v_gene: TRBV28; j_gene: TRBJ2-1; CDR3aa: CASTPGTGYYNEQFF; CDR3nt: TGTGCCTCAACTCCCGGGACAGGTTACTACAATGAGCAGTTCTTC
d_gene: .; abundance: .; v_gene: TRBV11-2; j_gene: TRBJ1-1; CDR3aa: CASSLGASTEAFF; CDR3nt: TGTGCCAGCAGCTTAGGAGCGAGCACTGAAGCTTTCTTT
d_gene: TRBD1; abundance: once; v_gene: TRBV18; j_gene: TRBJ1-1; CDR3aa: CASSPQGARMVNTEAFF; CDR3nt: TGTGCCAGCTCACCACAGGGGGCGCGAATGGTGAACACTGAAGCTTTCTTT
d_gene: .; abundance: .; v_gene: TRBV4-1; j_gene: TRBJ1-4; CDR3aa: CASSQGLSGRYLFF; CDR3nt: TGCGCCAGCAGCCAAGGGTTGTCGGGAAGATATCTGTTTTTT
d_gene: TRBD1; abundance: .; v_gene: TRBV5-1; j_gene: TRBJ1-6; CDR3aa: CASSLLRQGYSPLHF; CDR3nt: TGCGCCAGCAGCTTACTACGACAGGGATATTCACCCCTCCACTTT
d_gene: TRBD1; abundance: .; v_gene: TRBV4-1; j_gene: TRBJ2-1; CDR3aa: CASRAPGQGMPHNEQFF; CDR3nt: TGCGCCAGCAGGGCCCCGGGACAGGGTATGCCCCACAATGAGCAGTTCTTC
d_gene: .; abundance: .; v_gene: TRBV19; j_gene: TRBJ1-1; CDR3aa: CASTPAISTTEAFF; CDR3nt: TGTGCCAGTACGCCCGCGATATCGACCACTGAAGCTTTCTTT
d_gene: .; abundance: .; v_gene: TRBV28; j_gene: TRBJ2-7; CDR3aa: CASSPDARLYEQYF; CDR3nt: TGTGCCAGCAGTCCGGACGCTAGACTCTACGAGCAGTACTTC
d_gene: TRBD2; abundance: .; v_gene: TRBV27; j_gene: TRBJ2-2; CDR3aa: CASSLSLAGEGELFF; CDR3nt: TGTGCCAGCAGTTTATCGCTAGCGGGGGAGGGGGAGCTGTTTTTT
d_gene: TRBD2; abundance: .; v_gene: TRBV5-6; j_gene: TRBJ2-5; CDR3aa: CASSLRTSQETQYF; CDR3nt: TGTGCCAGCAGCTTACGGACTAGCCAAGAGACCCAGTACTTC
d_gene: .; abundance: .; v_gene: TRBV7-2; j_gene: TRBJ2-2; CDR3aa: CASSFLNLASGGELFF; CDR3nt: TGTGCCAGCAGCTTTCTTAACCTGGCGTCCGGCGGGGAGCTGTTTTTT
d_gene: .; abundance: .; v_gene: TRBV5-1; j_gene: TRBJ2-4; CDR3aa: CASGTSSRNIQYF; CDR3nt: TGCGCCAGCGGAACTAGTTCTAGAAACATTCAGTACTTC
d_gene: .; abundance: .; v_gene: TRBV4-1; j_gene: TRBJ2-7; CDR3aa: CASSRLHAYTTYEQYF; CDR3nt: TGCGCCAGCAGCCGTCTGCATGCATATACCACCTACGAGCAGTACTTC
d_gene: .; abundance: .; v_gene: TRBV29-1; j_gene: TRBJ2-2; CDR3aa: CSVGGRRGTGELFF; CDR3nt: TGCAGCGTTGGGGGGAGAAGGGGCACCGGGGAGCTGTTTTTT
d_gene: .; abundance: once; v_gene: TRBV21-1; j_gene: TRBJ1-4; CDR3aa: CASSKERSPYNEKLFF; CDR3nt: TGTGCCAGCAGCAAAGAGCGGAGTCCTTATAATGAAAAACTGTTTTTT